This T cell receptor (beta chain) derives from a study of blood T cell repertoires in COVID-19. Measured with immunoSEQ multiplex PCR; TCRdb has only the in-frame clones, and not every one. The sample consists of 130,000 or so clones, approximately 83% of them appearing once. Germline CDR1 reads ENHRY; CDR2 reads SYGVKD. V gave up 8 bases and J gave up 1 base; unmatched junction bases: 5. This CDR3 has 14 residues. This chain uses TRBV10-3 with TRBJ2-3, with 8 bases aligning to TRBD2. The sequence derives from a woman in her sixties or seventies with acute or convalescent COVID-19. What was sequenced was peripheral blood. CDR3 sequence reads: CAIESAGGTDTQYF. The CDR3 region has the DNA TGTGCCATCGAATCAGCGGGGGGCACAGATACGCAGTATTTT.